The subject of this entry is one T cell receptor (beta chain). Source study methods: Estimation of nucleated cell counts relied on the amplification of reference gene primers. Assay used: immunoSEQ multiplex PCR; TCRdb lists only in-frame clones, some missing. V, J and clone size are those of that table, while D and trimming were read from the DNA. Among more than 95,000 clones listed, over 80% were seen once. V was trimmed by 1 base and J by 7 bases, leaving 13 bases between them. Germline-derived CDR1 and CDR2 are LNHNV and YYDKDF (reference sequence). The CDR3 has 14 amino acids. The sample belongs to a study of blood T cell repertoires in COVID-19. As for the study in general: Samples representing acute and convalescent COVID-19 were sourced from the United States, Italy and Spain. The cDNA or gDNA used as material had been derived from T cells, B-cell-depleted T cells, or PBMCs.

Input material: peripheral blood. The gene calls are TRBV15 and TRBJ1-1; D call uncertain. The TCR sequence derives from a man older than 75 with acute or convalescent COVID-19. As DNA, the CDR3 is TGTGCCACCAGCAGAGTCAAACTCTTCGGTGAAGCTTTCTTT. This translates into CATSRVKLFGEAFF. Full variable domain (missing parts from reference TRBV15 and TRBJ1-1): DAMVIQNPRYQVTQFGKPVTLSCSQTLNHNVMYWYQQKSSQAPKLLFHYYDKDFNNEADTPDNFQSRRPNTSFCFLDIRSPGLGDTAMYLCATSRVKLFGEAFFGQGTRLTVV.